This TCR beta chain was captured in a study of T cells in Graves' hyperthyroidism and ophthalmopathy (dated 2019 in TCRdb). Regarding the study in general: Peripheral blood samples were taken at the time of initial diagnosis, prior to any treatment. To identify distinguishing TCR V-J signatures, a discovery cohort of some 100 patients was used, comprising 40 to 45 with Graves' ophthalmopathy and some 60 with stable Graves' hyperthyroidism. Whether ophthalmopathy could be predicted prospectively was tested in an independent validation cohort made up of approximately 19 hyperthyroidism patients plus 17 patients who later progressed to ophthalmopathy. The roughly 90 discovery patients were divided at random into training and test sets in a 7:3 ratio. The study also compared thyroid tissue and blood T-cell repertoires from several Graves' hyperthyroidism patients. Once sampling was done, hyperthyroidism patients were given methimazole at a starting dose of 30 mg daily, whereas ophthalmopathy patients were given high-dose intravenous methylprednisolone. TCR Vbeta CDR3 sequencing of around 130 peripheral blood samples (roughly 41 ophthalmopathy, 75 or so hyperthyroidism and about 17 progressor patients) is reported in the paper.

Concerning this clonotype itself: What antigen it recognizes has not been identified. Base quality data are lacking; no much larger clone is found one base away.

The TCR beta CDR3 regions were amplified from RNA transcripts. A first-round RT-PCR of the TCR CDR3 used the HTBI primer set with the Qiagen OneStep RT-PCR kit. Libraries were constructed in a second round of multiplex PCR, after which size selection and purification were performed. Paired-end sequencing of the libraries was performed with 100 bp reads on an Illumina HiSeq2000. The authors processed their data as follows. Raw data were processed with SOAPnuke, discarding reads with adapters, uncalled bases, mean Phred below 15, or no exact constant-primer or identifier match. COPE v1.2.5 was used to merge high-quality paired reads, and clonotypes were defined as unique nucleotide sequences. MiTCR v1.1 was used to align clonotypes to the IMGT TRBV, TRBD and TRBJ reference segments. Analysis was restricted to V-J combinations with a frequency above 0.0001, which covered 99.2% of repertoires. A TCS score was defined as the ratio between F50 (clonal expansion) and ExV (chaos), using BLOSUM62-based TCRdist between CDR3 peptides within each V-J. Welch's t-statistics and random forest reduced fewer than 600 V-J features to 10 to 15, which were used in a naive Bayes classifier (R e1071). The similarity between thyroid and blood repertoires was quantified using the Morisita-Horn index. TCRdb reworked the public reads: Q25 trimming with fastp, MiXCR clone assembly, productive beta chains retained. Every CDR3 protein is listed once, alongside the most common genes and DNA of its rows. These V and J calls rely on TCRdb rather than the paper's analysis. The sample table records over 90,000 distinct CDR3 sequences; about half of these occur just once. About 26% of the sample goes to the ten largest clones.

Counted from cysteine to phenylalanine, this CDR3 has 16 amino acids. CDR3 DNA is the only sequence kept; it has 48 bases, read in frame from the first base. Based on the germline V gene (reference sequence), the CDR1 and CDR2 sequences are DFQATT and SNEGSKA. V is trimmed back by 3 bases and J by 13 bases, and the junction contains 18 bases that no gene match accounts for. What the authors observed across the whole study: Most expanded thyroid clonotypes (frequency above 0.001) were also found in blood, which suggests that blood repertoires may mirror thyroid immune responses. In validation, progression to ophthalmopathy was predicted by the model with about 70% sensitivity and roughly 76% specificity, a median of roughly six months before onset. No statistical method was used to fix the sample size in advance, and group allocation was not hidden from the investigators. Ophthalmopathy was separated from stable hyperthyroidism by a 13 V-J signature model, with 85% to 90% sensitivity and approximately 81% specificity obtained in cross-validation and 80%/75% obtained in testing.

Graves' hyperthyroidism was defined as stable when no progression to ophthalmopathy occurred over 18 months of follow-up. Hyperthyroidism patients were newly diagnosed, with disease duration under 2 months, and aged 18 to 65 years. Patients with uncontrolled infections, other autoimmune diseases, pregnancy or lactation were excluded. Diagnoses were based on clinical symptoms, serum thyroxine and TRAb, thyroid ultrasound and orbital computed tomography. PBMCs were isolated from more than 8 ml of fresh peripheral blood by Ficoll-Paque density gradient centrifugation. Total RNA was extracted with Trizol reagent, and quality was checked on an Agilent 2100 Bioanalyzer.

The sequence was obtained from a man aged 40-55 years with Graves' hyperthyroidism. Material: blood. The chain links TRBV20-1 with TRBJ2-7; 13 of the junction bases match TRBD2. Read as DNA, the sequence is TGCAGTGCTAGGGGGGCCGGACTAGCGGGAGAAGGATTCCTTTACTTC. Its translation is CSARGAGLAGEGFLYF.